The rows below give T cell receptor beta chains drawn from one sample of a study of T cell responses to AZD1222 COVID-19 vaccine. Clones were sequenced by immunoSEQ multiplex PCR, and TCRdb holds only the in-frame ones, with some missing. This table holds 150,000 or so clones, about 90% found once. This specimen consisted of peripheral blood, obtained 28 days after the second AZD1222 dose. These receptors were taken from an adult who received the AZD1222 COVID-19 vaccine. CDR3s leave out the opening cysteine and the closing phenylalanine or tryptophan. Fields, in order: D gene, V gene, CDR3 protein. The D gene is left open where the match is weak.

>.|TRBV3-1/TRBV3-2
ASSPRDGSNQPQH
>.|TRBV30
AWSVGPQEF
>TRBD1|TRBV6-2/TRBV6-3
ASSFRGLRNTEAF
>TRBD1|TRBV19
ASSIGGQGAGELF
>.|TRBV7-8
ASSPAGNTEAF
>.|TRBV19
ASSIIGGSGKETQY
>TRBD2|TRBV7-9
ASSRGAGGGASGELF
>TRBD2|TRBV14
ASSQEAASGRVTGELF
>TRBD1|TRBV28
ASRDRGLNNEQF
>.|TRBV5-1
ASSLSAGTYNEQF
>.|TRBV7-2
ASSLDSALTNEKLF
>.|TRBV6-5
ASSRSDNGQPQH
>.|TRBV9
ASSVSGQSSPLH
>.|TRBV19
ASSSEPGLGADTQY
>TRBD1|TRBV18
ASSPVLPRGTGRNEQY
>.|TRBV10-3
AIRRAGATYEQY
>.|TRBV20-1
SARTENIQY
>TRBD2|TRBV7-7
ASSLVSGGPRETQY
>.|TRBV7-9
ASSTTGKRETQY
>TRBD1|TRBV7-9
ASSLGDRGHQETQY
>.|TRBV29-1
SGTDENGELF
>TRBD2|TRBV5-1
ASKLAGVLTDTQY
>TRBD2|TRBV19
ASSIALSGFGGRANTGELF
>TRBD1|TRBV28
ASSPTGQGANTIY
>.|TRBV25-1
ASSDPGSAGYT
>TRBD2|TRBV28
ASRQTSGAYEQY
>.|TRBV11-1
ASSLRPKGLDEQY
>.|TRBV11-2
ASSPKRDRAGELF
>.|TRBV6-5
ASSYGGASGYEQY
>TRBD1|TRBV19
ARVSPNRGLGGGYT
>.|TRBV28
ASSSTGGPFGDTQY
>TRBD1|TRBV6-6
ASSRDRENQPQH
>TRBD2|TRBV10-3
AISLAGGRGELF
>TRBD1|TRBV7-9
ASSTRQGLGYT
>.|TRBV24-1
ATSVNGGTVTGELF
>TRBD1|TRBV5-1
ASSPGQGEGYT
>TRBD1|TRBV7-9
ASTPMAGQGGYT